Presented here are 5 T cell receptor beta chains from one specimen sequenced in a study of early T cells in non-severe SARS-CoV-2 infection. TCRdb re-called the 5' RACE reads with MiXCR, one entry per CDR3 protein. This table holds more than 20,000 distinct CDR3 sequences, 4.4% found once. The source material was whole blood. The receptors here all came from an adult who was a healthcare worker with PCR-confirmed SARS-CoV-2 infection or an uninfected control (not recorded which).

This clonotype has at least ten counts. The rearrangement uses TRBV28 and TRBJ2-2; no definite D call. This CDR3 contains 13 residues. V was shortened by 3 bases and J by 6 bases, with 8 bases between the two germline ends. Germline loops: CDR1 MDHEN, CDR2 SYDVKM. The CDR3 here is CASSFVLPGELFF. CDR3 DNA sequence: TGTGCCAGCAGTTTTGTGCTCCCCGGGGAGCTGTTTTTT.

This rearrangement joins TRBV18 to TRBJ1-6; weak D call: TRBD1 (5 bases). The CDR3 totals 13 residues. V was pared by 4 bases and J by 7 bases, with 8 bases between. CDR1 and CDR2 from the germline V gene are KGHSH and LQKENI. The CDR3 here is CASSQGQNSPLHF. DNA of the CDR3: TGTGCCAGCTCACAGGGGCAAAATTCACCCCTCCACTTT.

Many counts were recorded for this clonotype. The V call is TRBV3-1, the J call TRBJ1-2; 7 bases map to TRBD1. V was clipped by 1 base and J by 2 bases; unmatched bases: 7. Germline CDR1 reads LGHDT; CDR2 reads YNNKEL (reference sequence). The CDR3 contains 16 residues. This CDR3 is CASSQGSTGTNYGYTF. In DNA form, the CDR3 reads TGTGCCAGCAGCCAAGGTTCGACAGGGACGAACTATGGCTACACCTTC.

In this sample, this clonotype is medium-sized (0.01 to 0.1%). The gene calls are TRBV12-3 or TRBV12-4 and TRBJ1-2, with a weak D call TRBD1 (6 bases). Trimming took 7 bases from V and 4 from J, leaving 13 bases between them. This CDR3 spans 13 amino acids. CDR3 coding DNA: TGTGCCAGCACCTTCGGGGGGCTCTATGGCTACACCTTC. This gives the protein CASTFGGLYGYTF.

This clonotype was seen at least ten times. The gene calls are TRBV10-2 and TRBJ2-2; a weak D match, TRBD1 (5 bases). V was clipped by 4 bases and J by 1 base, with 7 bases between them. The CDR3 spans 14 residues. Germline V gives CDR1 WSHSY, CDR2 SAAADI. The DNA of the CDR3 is TGCGCCAGCAGTGGAGACAGGAACACCGGGGAGCTGTTTTTT. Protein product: CASSGDRNTGELFF.